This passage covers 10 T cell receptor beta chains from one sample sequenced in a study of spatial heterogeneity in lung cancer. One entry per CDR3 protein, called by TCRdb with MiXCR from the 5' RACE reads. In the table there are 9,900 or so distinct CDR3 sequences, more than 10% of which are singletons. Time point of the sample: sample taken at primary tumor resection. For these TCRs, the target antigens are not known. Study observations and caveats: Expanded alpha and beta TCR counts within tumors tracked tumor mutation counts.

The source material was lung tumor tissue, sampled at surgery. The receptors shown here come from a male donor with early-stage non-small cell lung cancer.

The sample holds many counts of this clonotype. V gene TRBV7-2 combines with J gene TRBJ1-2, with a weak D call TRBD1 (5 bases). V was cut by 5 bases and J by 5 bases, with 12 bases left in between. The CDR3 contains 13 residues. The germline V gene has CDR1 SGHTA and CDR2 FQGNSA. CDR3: CASSPQTAYGYTF. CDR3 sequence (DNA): TGTGCCAGCAGCCCTCAGACAGCTTATGGCTACACCTTC.

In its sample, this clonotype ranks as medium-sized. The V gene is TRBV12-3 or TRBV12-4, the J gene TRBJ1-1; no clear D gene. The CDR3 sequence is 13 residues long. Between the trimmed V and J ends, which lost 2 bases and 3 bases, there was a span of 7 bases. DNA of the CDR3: TGTGCCAGCAGTTTACACCCAGACACTGAAGCTTTCTTT. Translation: CASSLHPDTEAFF.

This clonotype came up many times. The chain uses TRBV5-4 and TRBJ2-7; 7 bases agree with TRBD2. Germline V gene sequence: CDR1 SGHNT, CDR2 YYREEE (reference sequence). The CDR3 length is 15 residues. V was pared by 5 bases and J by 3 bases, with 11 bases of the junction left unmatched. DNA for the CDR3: TGTGCCAGCAGTGACGAGCGGGATGGTTTCTACGAGCAGTACTTC. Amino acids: CASSDERDGFYEQYF.

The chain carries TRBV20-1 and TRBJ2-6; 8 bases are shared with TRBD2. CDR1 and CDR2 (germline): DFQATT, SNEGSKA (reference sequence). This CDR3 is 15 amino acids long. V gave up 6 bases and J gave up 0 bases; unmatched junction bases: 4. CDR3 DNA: TGCAGTGCCTCACGGGGGGGCTCTGGGGCCAACGTCCTGACTTTC. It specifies CSASRGGSGANVLTF.

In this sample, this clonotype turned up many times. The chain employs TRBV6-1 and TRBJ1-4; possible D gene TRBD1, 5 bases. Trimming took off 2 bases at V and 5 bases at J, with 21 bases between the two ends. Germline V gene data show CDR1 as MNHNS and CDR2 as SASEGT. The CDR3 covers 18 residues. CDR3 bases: TGTGCCAGCAGTGAATATGGGACGGCCGGGAGGTTCAATGAAAAACTGTTTTTT. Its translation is CASSEYGTAGRFNEKLFF.

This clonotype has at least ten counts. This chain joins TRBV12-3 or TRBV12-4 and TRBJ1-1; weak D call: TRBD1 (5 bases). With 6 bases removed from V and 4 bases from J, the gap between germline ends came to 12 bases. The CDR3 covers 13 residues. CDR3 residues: CASRQWGGTEAFF. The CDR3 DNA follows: TGTGCCAGCAGGCAGTGGGGGGGCACTGAAGCTTTCTTT.

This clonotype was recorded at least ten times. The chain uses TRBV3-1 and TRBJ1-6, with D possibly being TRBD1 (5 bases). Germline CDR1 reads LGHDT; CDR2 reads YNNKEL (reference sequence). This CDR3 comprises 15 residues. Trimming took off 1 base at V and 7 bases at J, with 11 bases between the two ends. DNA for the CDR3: TGTGCCAGCAGCCAAGTTGGGGGATACAATTCACCCCTCCACTTT. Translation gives CASSQVGGYNSPLHF.

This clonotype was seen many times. This CDR3 is CASSILALTYEQYF. CDR3 DNA: TGTGCCAGTAGTATCCTAGCGTTAACCTACGAGCAGTACTTC. V gene TRBV19 combines with J gene TRBJ2-7; D possibly corresponds to TRBD2 (6 bases). The CDR3 runs 14 residues. Germline CDR1 is LNHDA and CDR2 is SQIVND (reference sequence). V lost 3 bases to trimming and J lost 2 bases, with 11 bases between them.

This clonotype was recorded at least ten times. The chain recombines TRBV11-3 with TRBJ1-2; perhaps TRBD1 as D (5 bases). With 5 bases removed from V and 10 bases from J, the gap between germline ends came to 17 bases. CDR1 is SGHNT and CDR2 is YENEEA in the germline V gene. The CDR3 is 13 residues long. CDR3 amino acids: CASSQAGTVLYTF. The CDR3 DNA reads TGTGCCAGCAGCCAAGCGGGGACTGTCCTCTACACCTTC.

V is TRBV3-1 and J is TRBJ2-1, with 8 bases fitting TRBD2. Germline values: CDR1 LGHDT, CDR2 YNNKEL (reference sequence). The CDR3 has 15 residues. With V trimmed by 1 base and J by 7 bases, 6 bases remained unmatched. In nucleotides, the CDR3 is TGTGCCAGCAGCCAAGTAACGGGAGGGGGAAATGAGCAGTTCTTC. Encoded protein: CASSQVTGGGNEQFF.